The 22 T cell receptor beta chains reported below all come from one sample, sequenced in a study of identical twins (dated by TCRdb to the mid-2010s). Libraries were prepared through 5' RACE. This sample was sequenced with an Illumina HiSeq 2000. The public sequencing data were trimmed at Q25 with fastp and processed into clonotypes with MiXCR by TCRdb, which kept only in-frame beta chains. Under each unique CDR3 protein, matching rows form one entry showing the most common genes and DNA. The sample has roughly 770,000 distinct CDR3 sequences on record, approximately 18% of them singletons. Around 14% of the sample lies in the top ten. This sample also belongs to another study, concerning T cells expressing NK-cell markers.

The material sequenced was PBMCs. The receptors originated from a woman under 30 in good health.

A few counts support this clonotype. The genes are TRBV4-2 and TRBJ2-7; TRBD1 matches 8 bases. The length of the CDR3 is 15 residues. Germline V CDR1 and CDR2: LGHNA, YNFKEQ. The J segment lost 3 bases and the V segment lost 4 bases, leaving 8 bases of the junction unmatched. The CDR3 region is CASSRDQGAYYEQYF. CDR3 DNA: TGTGCCAGCAGCCGAGATCAGGGGGCATACTACGAGCAGTACTTC.

The rearrangement joins TRBV9 to TRBJ2-5; perhaps D is TRBD1 or TRBD2 (5 bases each). With 7 bases removed from V and 3 bases from J, the gap between germline ends came to 19 bases. Germline assignment: CDR1 SGDLS and CDR2 YYNGEE. The CDR3 runs 15 residues. CDR3 coding DNA: TGTGCCAGCCGTCCGGGAACCAGGGTTGAAGAGACCCAGTACTTC. It yields the protein CASRPGTRVEETQYF.

This clonotype came up a few times. The genes are TRBV10-3 and TRBJ2-1; 7 bases match TRBD2. This CDR3 is built from 16 residues. The V and J ends lost 8 bases and 7 bases, in that order; junction bases with no gene match: 17. The germline V gene encodes CDR1 ENHRY and CDR2 SYGVKD. The CDR3 region is CAISTQASGVGNEQFF. The DNA for the CDR3 is TGTGCCATCTCAACCCAGGCTAGCGGAGTCGGGAATGAGCAGTTCTTC.

The J gene is TRBJ1-5, the V gene TRBV6-6; 11 positions match TRBD1. Per the germline V gene, CDR1 is MNHNY and CDR2 is SVGAGI (reference sequence). The CDR3 has 13 amino acids. J gave up 5 bases and V 10 bases, and 4 bases lay outside the gene matches. CDR3 sequence (DNA): TGTGCCACCAAGGGACAGGGGGATCAGCCCCAGCATTTT. Translation: CATKGQGDQPQHF.

The chain uses TRBV5-6 and TRBJ2-1, with 10 nucleotides matching TRBD2. This CDR3 contains 18 residues. Germline trimming cut 1 base from V and 4 bases from J; bases unmatched to any gene: 11. The V gene's germline CDR1 is SGHDT and CDR2 YYEEEE. The CDR3 bases are TGTGCCAGCAGCTTGCTTTCATGGGAGCGGGAGGGGTACAATGAGCAGTTCTTC. Translated, it gives CASSLLSWEREGYNEQFF.

There are a few counts of this clonotype. J is TRBJ2-7 and V is TRBV7-2; a weak D match, TRBD2 (5 bases). The V end lost 2 bases, the J end lost 0 bases, and 17 bases lay between the germline ends. The CDR3 has 17 residues. CDR1 SGHTA and CDR2 FQGNSA come from the germline V gene. CDR3 sequence (DNA): TGTGCCAGCAGCTTAAGGTTTGCGGGTGTTAGCTCCTACGAGCAGTACTTC. Translated: CASSLRFAGVSSYEQYF.

About this clonotype: One end of the junction fails to match germline, which may point to a read error. The V and J genes are TRBV7-9 and TRBJ1-1, with 12 nucleotides matching TRBD1. The CDR3 runs 13 residues. Germline V gene lookup returns CDR1 SEHNR and CDR2 FQNEAQ (reference sequence). The CDR3 protein is CASSQGTGGQASF. The CDR3 nucleotides read TGTGCCAGCAGCCAAGGGACAGGGGGCCAAGCTTCCTTT.

The V call is TRBV6-1, the J call TRBJ2-3; TRBD2 matches at 9 bases. Germline CDR1 MNHNS, CDR2 SASEGT. The CDR3 is 15 amino acids. Trimming at V came to 5 bases and at J to 4 bases, leaving 7 bases not matched to a gene. The CDR3 region is CASSPGLAWADTQYF. As DNA, the CDR3 is TGTGCCAGCAGTCCCGGACTAGCGTGGGCAGATACGCAGTATTTT.

The V and J genes are TRBV5-1 and TRBJ2-7, with no clear D. Deletions cut 1 base from V and 0 bases from J, with 8 bases between. This CDR3 has 14 amino acids. Germline V gene lookup returns CDR1 SGHRS and CDR2 YFSETQ. The DNA for the CDR3 is TGCGCCAGCAGCTTGTCTTGGACCTCCTACGAGCAGTACTTC. Its protein is CASSLSWTSYEQYF.

The gene calls are TRBV5-5 and TRBJ1-6; possibly TRBD1 for D (5 bases). CDR1 is SGHKS, CDR2 YYEKEE, per germline (reference sequence). V dropped 0 bases and J dropped 10 bases, with 17 bases sitting between them. The CDR3 totals 16 residues. CDR3 DNA sequence: TGTGCCAGCAGCTTGGTTTCGGGGCCCATAGGATCACCCCTCCACTTT. It codes for CASSLVSGPIGSPLHF.

V and J are TRBV18 and TRBJ1-1, with TRBD1 matching 7 bases. The germline gives CDR1 KGHSH, CDR2 LQKENI. The CDR3 has 14 amino acids. The V segment lost 0 bases and the J segment 6 bases; nucleotides outside the gene matches: 4. The CDR3 here is CASSPPEGAAEAFF. The CDR3 coding sequence is TGTGCCAGCTCACCACCCGAGGGGGCAGCTGAAGCTTTCTTT.

The V and J genes are TRBV5-1 and TRBJ1-1; D is ambiguous. CDR1 is SGHRS and CDR2 is YFSETQ in the germline V gene. CDR3 length: 14 residues. Between the trimmed V and J ends, which lost 0 bases and 0 bases, there was a span of 6 bases. In nucleotides, the CDR3 is TGCGCCAGCAGCTTGGAACGGATGAACACTGAAGCTTTCTTT. Translated, it gives CASSLERMNTEAFF.

The rearrangement uses TRBV12-5 and TRBJ1-2, with D possibly TRBD1 on 6 matching bases. Germline CDR1 LGHNT, CDR2 FRNRAP. This CDR3 contains 15 residues. The V and J ends lost 1 base and 2 bases respectively, with 11 bases between them. CDR3 DNA: TGTGCTAGTGGTTTGGCACGAGACAGGAACTATGGCTACACCTTC. Translation gives CASGLARDRNYGYTF.

The chain has TRBV7-2 and TRBJ2-1; D is possibly TRBD1 (6 bases). The CDR3 length is 14 residues. CDR1 and CDR2 from the germline V gene are SGHTA and FQGNSA. V lost 7 bases, J lost 8 bases, and 18 bases lay in between. The CDR3 loop is CASTITSGGYEQFF. Here the CDR3 DNA reads TGTGCCAGCACCATCACGTCTGGGGGCTATGAGCAGTTCTTC.

This clonotype came up many times. The J gene is TRBJ2-7, the V gene TRBV10-3; D uncertain. The CDR3 runs to 13 residues. From germline, CDR1 is ENHRY and CDR2 SYGVKD. V shed 4 bases and J shed 3 bases, with 10 bases lying between them. The CDR3, as DNA: TGTGCCATCAGTGGCCCGGGTATCTACGAGCAGTACTTC. It codes for CAISGPGIYEQYF.

The chain is built from TRBV7-2 and TRBJ1-5; possible D gene TRBD1, 5 bases. Germline values: CDR1 SGHTA, CDR2 FQGNSA. Trimming removed 5 bases at V and 6 bases at J, with 20 bases between. The CDR3 contains 16 residues. CDR3 coding DNA: TGTGCCAGCAGCCCACGCGCAGGGAGCTTGGGTCAGCCCCAGCATTTT. This encodes CASSPRAGSLGQPQHF.

The rearrangement links TRBV20-1 to TRBJ2-3; tentatively, D is TRBD1 (6 bases). Germline V CDR1 and CDR2: DFQATT, SNEGSKA (reference sequence). The CDR3 is made up of 14 amino acids. Trimming shortened V by 1 base and J by 3 bases, and 11 bases separated the two germline ends. In nucleotides, the CDR3 is TGCAGTGCTAGAGGGGGGCTGAGAACAGATACGCAGTATTTT. This sequence encodes CSARGGLRTDTQYF.

Only a few counts were recorded for this clonotype. The gene calls are TRBV12-3 or TRBV12-4 and TRBJ1-1; D might be TRBD1 (6 bases). Trimming removed 8 bases at V and 4 bases at J, with 23 bases between. The CDR3 has 16 amino acids. The CDR3 sequence: CASYPETGRVGTEAFF. CDR3 DNA sequence: TGTGCCAGCTACCCTGAAACAGGGAGGGTGGGCACTGAAGCTTTCTTT.

J is TRBJ2-5 and V is TRBV12-3 or TRBV12-4, with 9 bases identical to TRBD2. The CDR3 extends over 15 amino acids. V was pared by 8 bases and J by 5 bases, with 12 bases of the junction left unmatched. The CDR3 DNA is TGTGCCAGCTCTCTCGGTAGCGGGGGAGGGGAGACCCAGTACTTC. Its translation is CASSLGSGGGETQYF.

The chain combines TRBV19 with TRBJ2-1; D unclear. Per germline, CDR1 LNHDA and CDR2 SQIVND (reference sequence). V lost 6 bases to trimming and J lost 6 bases, with 12 bases between them. The CDR3 length is 13 residues. The CDR3 loop reads CASSRGEINEQFF. CDR3 DNA sequence: TGTGCCAGTAGCCGCGGAGAGATCAATGAGCAGTTCTTC.

The chain carries TRBV6-1 and TRBJ2-2; 15 positions match TRBD2. The CDR3 consists of 19 residues. The V and J ends lost 7 bases and 1 base, in that order; junction bases with no gene match: 10. Germline assignment: CDR1 MNHNS and CDR2 SASEGT. The CDR3: CASTQPGTSGGKNTGELFF. Written as DNA, the CDR3 is TGTGCCAGCACCCAACCTGGGACTAGCGGGGGGAAGAACACCGGGGAGCTGTTTTTT.

The rearrangement joins TRBV9 to TRBJ2-1, with 7 bases aligning to TRBD2. This CDR3 is 13 amino acids long. Germline V CDR1 and CDR2: SGDLS, YYNGEE. After removal of 0 bases from V and 9 bases from J, the junction contained 3 bases not matched to a gene. CDR3 residues: CASSVARTSEQFF. DNA of the CDR3: TGTGCCAGCAGCGTAGCTCGGACTAGTGAGCAGTTCTTC.